This T cell receptor beta chain was obtained from a study of control samples from healthy donors and cancer patients. CDR3 size: 15 residues. Germline lookup yields CDR1 MGHRA and CDR2 YSYEKL. The V end lost 4 bases, the J end lost 0 bases, and 9 bases lay between the germline ends. Using immunoSEQ multiplex PCR, the repertoire was profiled, and TCRdb retains in-frame clones only, with some absent. Among about 51,000 clones listed, approximately 91% were seen once. The gene calls are TRBV4-1 and TRBJ1-4, with D uncertain. The clonotype was recovered from a man aged 50 to 60 with head and neck cancer. Sequencing used PBMCs. Here the CDR3 reads CASSLHSATNEKLFF. The CDR3 nucleotides are TGCGCCAGCAGCCTCCACTCTGCAACTAATGAAAAACTGTTTTTT.